The entry that follows covers one T cell receptor (beta chain) sequence. No antigen is known for it. Germline values: CDR1 SGDLS, CDR2 YYNGEE. There are 17 residues in the CDR3. With 2 bases clipped from V and 0 bases from J, the junction kept 10 bases outside the gene matches. The data were obtained in a study of CD8 T cells in Susac syndrome. Study-wide findings and caveats: The relatively small number of individuals in the TCR sequencing and HLA analysis was acknowledged by the study.

The RNA, about 0.5 to 1 ug, was put through reverse transcription using random hexamers. One entry per CDR3 protein, called by TCRdb with MiXCR from the immunoSEQ multiplex PCR reads. The sample holds about 47,000 distinct CDR3 sequences, roughly 92% seen once. The study sequenced TCR beta in blood CD8+ and CD4+ T cells. The V gene is TRBV9, the J gene TRBJ2-5; TRBD2 aligns across 7 bases. The sample was CD8+ T cells from PBMCs. This receptor was identified in a human donor in good health. CDR3 sequence: CASSVGQRETYQETQYF. CDR3 nucleotides: TGTGCCAGCAGCGTGGGCCAGCGGGAAACCTACCAAGAGACCCAGTACTTC.